What follows is one T cell receptor (beta chain) and its context. No antigen is known for it. The junction had 1 base not matched to a gene; V was cut back by 0 bases and J by 0 bases. CDR3 length: 15 amino acids. Germline-derived CDR1 and CDR2 are SGHRS and YFSETQ. This sample stems from a study of regulatory T cells in long-lasting Graves disease. Building the TCR beta libraries relied on iRepertoire HTBI primers, and CDR3 regions underwent Arm-PCR. A single record per CDR3 protein comes from TCRdb applying MiXCR to the multiplex PCR reads. The data show 530,000 or so distinct CDR3 sequences, with approximately 13% seen just once and roughly 10% held by the top ten. Whole-study findings and limits: TRBV28, TRBJ1-2 and TRBJ2-5 were segments that persistent disease favored.

Time point in this sample: newly diagnosed GD, antithyroid drugs for less than 3 months. Isolated PBMC RNA provided the starting material for the TCR library. The same specimen was also included in a second study, on T cells in Graves' hyperthyroidism and ophthalmopathy. That publication notes: An absence of ophthalmopathy progression within 18 months meant stable Graves' hyperthyroidism.

The receptor was derived from a man aged 25-45 years with Graves disease. Sample: peripheral blood mononuclear cells (PBMCs), taken at new diagnosis, from a patient treated with antithyroid drugs. The rearrangement uses TRBV5-1 and TRBJ1-2; TRBD1 agrees at 8 bases. In DNA form, the CDR3 reads TGCGCCAGCAGCTTGGGACAGGGGTCTAACTATGGCTACACCTTC. Residues: CASSLGQGSNYGYTF.